The 4 T cell receptor beta chains below were found in one sample sequenced in a study of radiotherapy plus CTLA-4 blockade in lung cancer. TCRdb's table, derived via immunoSEQ multiplex PCR, lists solely in-frame clones and lacks some. The sample holds tens of thousands of clones, 83% seen once. Material: peripheral blood, obtained from a patient treated with radiotherapy plus ipilimumab. The receptor set was obtained from a human donor with non-small cell lung cancer who had stable disease on radiotherapy plus ipilimumab.

The chain employs TRBV30 and TRBJ1-2, with 9 bases lining up with TRBD1. The CDR3 has 13 residues. The V gene end was trimmed by 2 bases and the J gene end by 8 bases; junction bases not matched to a gene: 6. Germline assignment: CDR1 GTSNPN and CDR2 SVGIG (reference sequence). The CDR3 bases are TGTGCCTGGAGTCAAGGACAGGGGAGAGGCTACACCTTC. Protein: CAWSQGQGRGYTF.

The CDR3 DNA follows: TGCGCCAGCAGCTTCGGGGGCAAGGGGCCGAGTGAGACCCAGTACTTC. Residues: CASSFGGKGPSETQYF. The chain recombines TRBV5-1 with TRBJ2-5; the D gene could be TRBD1 or TRBD2 (6 bases each). CDR1 and CDR2 (germline): SGHRS, YFSETQ. This CDR3 spans 16 amino acids. Trimming pared 2 bases from V and 5 bases from J, leaving 19 bases between.

The chain links TRBV10-2 to TRBJ2-3; D gene uncertain. V lost 4 bases, J lost 0 bases, and 8 bases lay in between. Germline V gene sequence: CDR1 WSHSY, CDR2 SAAADI. The CDR3 has 14 residues. The CDR3 spells CASSVTISTDTQYF. The CDR3 DNA is TGCGCCAGCAGTGTGACCATCAGCACAGATACGCAGTATTTT.

The chain is built from TRBV30 and TRBJ1-5; 7 nucleotides line up with TRBD1. Germline CDR1 is GTSNPN and CDR2 is SVGIG (reference sequence). V was pared by 4 bases and J by 2 bases, with 2 bases of the junction left unmatched. This CDR3 spans 13 amino acids. The CDR3 DNA reads as TGTGCCTGGAAACAGGGGCGCAATCAGCCCCAGCATTTT. This sequence encodes CAWKQGRNQPQHF.